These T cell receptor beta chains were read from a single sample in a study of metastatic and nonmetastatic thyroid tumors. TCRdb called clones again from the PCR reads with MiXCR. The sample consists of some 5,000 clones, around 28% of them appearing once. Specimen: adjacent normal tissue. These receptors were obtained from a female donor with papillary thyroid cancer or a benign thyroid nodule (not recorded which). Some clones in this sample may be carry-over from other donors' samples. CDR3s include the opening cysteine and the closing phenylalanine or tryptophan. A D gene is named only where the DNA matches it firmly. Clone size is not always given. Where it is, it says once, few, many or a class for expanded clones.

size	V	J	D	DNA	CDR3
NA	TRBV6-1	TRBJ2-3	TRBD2	TGTGCCAGCACCGGGACTAGCGGGAGTCGGTCAGATACGCAGTATTTT	CASTGTSGSRSDTQYF
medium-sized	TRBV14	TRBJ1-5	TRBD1	TGTGCCAGCAGCCAAGCCCGGGACAGGGGCCGGAGCAATCAGCCCCAGCATTTT	CASSQARDRGRSNQPQHF
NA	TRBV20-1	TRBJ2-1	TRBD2	TGCAGTGCCCGTAGCGGGATAAGGGATGAGCAGTTCTTC	CSARSGIRDEQFF
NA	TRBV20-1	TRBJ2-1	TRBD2	TGCAGTGCTAGAGATGCTAGCGGGTTAGGAAATGAGCAGTTCTTC	CSARDASGLGNEQFF
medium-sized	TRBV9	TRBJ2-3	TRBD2	TGTGCCAGCAGCGTAAACCCTAGCGGGAGAGGGACAGATACGCAGTATTTT	CASSVNPSGRGTDTQYF
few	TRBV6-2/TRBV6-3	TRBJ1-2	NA	TGTGCCAGCAGTTTGGCCAACTATGGCTACACCTTC	CASSLANYGYTF
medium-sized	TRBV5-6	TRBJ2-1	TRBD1	TGTGCCAGCATCCCCGGGACAGATTACAATGAGCAGTTCTTC	CASIPGTDYNEQFF
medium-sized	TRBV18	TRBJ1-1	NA	TGTGCCAGCTCACCACAGGTTAAATATCCTGAAGCTTTCTTT	CASSPQVKYPEAFF
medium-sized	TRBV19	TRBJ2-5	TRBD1	TGTGCCAGTACCGCGGACAGGGGGCGTCAAGAGACCCAGTACTTC	CASTADRGRQETQYF
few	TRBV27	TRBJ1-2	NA	TGTGCCAGCAGTTTGTCCGGCTATGGCTACACCTTC	CASSLSGYGYTF
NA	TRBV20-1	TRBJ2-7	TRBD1	TGCAGTGCCCCCGGACAGGCGTCCTACGAGCAGTACTTC	CSAPGQASYEQYF
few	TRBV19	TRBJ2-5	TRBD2	TGTGCCAGTAGTACGGGGGGAGGGCAAGAGACCCAGTACTTC	CASSTGGGQETQYF
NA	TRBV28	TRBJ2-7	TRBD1	TGTGCCAGCACCCACCCGGGACAGGGCCTCTACGAGCAGTACTTC	CASTHPGQGLYEQYF
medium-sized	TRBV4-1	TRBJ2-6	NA	TGCGCCAGCAGCCAAGGACACTCTGGGGCCAACGTCCTGACTTTC	CASSQGHSGANVLTF
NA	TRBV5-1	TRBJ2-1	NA	TGCGCCAGCAGCTCCCGAACGACAGGGGCGGGGGATGAGCAGTTCTTC	CASSSRTTGAGDEQFF
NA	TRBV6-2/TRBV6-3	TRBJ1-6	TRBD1	TGTGCCAGCAGGGACGACAGGGGCGATTCACCCCTCCACTTT	CASRDDRGDSPLHF
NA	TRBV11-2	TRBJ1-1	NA	TGTGCCAGCAGCTTCTCAACAGATAACACTGAAGCTTTCTTT	CASSFSTDNTEAFF
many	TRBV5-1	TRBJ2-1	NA	TGCGCCAGCAGCTCGGGCCCGCAGGGCAATGAGCAGTTCTTC	CASSSGPQGNEQFF
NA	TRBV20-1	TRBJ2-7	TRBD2	TGCAGTGCTAGAGTAGCGGGAGGAATGGGGGAGCAGTACTTC	CSARVAGGMGEQYF
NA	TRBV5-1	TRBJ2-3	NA	TGCGCCAGCAGCGTCCCCATAGGGGAAGGAGCAGATACGCAGTATTTT	CASSVPIGEGADTQYF
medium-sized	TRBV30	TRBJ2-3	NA	TGTGCCTGGAGTGTAGGGGGGCTTACAGATACGCAGTATTTT	CAWSVGGLTDTQYF
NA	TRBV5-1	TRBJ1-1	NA	TGCGCCAGCAGCTCTATGGGGTGCACTGAAGCTTTCTTT	CASSSMGCTEAFF
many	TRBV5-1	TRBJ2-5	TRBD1	TGCGCCAGCAGCTTGGAAGACAGGGCGCCGGAGACCCAGTACTTC	CASSLEDRAPETQYF
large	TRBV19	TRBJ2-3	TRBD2	TGTGCCAGTGGGACTAGCGGTGCAGATACGCAGTATTTT	CASGTSGADTQYF
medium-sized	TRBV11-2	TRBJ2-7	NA	TGTGCCAGCAGCCGCGGGGATTTTGGAGAGCAGTACTTC	CASSRGDFGEQYF
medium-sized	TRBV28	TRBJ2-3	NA	TGTGCCAGCGTCTCAGGAGTCACAGATACGCAGTATTTT	CASVSGVTDTQYF
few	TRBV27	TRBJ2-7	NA	TGTGCCAGCAGTTTAGGCGGTACGTGGGACTACGAGCAGTACTTC	CASSLGGTWDYEQYF
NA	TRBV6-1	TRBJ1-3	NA	TGTGCCAGCAGAACAGGGTATTCTGGAAACACCATATATTTT	CASRTGYSGNTIYF
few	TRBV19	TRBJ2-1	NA	TGTGCCAGTACTGACACGTACAATGAGCAGTTCTTC	CASTDTYNEQFF
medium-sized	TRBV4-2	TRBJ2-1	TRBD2	TGTGCCAGCAGCCATCAAAGCGGGGGGACCTCCTACAATGAGCAGTTCTTC	CASSHQSGGTSYNEQFF
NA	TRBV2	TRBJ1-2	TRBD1	TGTGCCAGCAGTGAAGTGGACAGGAAACTCTATGGCTACACCTTC	CASSEVDRKLYGYTF
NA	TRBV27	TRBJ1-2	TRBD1	TGTGCCAGCAGTATCCGACAGGGGACTGACTATGGCTACACCTTC	CASSIRQGTDYGYTF
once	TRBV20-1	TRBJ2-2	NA	TGCAGTGGGCAGGGTGGCACCGGGGAGCTGTTTTTT	CSGQGGTGELFF
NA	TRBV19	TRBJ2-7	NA	TGTGCCAGTAGTAGGTACTTTAACTACGAGCAGTACTTC	CASSRYFNYEQYF
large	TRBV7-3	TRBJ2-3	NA	TGTGCCAGCAGCTCTCAAGGGGCCGCGGAGGGGCTTAGCACAGATACGCAGTATTTT	CASSSQGAAEGLSTDTQYF
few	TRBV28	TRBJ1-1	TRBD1	TGTGCCAGCAACAGCATCCGACAGGGGGTGTATAGCACTGAAGCTTTCTTT	CASNSIRQGVYSTEAFF
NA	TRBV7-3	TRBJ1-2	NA	TGTGCCAGCAGTGAAGGCGGCAGGGTCGGATATGGCTACACCTTC	CASSEGGRVGYGYTF
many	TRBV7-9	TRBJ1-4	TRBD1	TGTGCCAGCAGCCGAGGGGGCGAACTAGGTGAAAAACTGTTTTTT	CASSRGGELGEKLFF
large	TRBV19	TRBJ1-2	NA	TGTGCCAGTAGTATAGGAGGGGGTTTCTTCGGTGGCTACACCTTC	CASSIGGGFFGGYTF
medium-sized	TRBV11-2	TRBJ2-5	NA	TGTGCCAGCAGCTTGGGACCACTATACCAAGAGACCCAGTACTTC	CASSLGPLYQETQYF
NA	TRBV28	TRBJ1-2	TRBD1	TGTGCCACCAAGTTACCAGCGGGACAGGGGGCAGGGGGCTACACCTTC	CATKLPAGQGAGGYTF
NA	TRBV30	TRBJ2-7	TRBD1	TGTGCCTGGAGTGTTCGGGACAGGGTCAACGAGCAGTACTTC	CAWSVRDRVNEQYF
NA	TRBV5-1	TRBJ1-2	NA	TGCGCCAGCAGCTTCATTCCGGCGGGTTTTAGTGACTATGGCTACACCTTC	CASSFIPAGFSDYGYTF
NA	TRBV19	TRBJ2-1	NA	TGTGCCAGTAATAAGGGATACAATGAGCAGTTCTTC	CASNKGYNEQFF
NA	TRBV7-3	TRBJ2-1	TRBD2	TGTGCCAGCAGCCGCGAGGGCGGGAGGGGTGAGCAGTTCTTC	CASSREGGRGEQFF
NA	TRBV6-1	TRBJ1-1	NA	TGTGCCAGCACCCAACGCATGGGAGATATTTTCTTT	CASTQRMGDIFF
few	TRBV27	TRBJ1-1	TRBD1	TGTGCCAGCAGTTTGGGACAGGGGTTTGGGACTGAAGCTTTCTTT	CASSLGQGFGTEAFF
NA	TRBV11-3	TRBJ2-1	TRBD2	TGTGCCAGCAGCTTAGGATTCGGCGGGAGCTGTCTAGGTATAAATGAGCAGTTCTTC	CASSLGFGGSCLGINEQFF
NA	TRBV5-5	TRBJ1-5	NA	TGTGCCAGCAGCTCACGGGGAACTCAGCCCCAGCATTTT	CASSSRGTQPQHF
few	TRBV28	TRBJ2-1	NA	TGTGCCAGCAGTACGGGCTTAAGCTCCTACAATGAGCAGTTCTTC	CASSTGLSSYNEQFF
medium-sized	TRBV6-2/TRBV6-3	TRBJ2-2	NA	TGTGCCAGCAGTTACGCTACGGTGAACACCGGGGAGCTGTTTTTT	CASSYATVNTGELFF
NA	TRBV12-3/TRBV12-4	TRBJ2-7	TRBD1	TGTGCCAGCAGTTTAGAGGGACAGCTTTCCTACGAGCAGTACTTC	CASSLEGQLSYEQYF
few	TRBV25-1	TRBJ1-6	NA	TGTGCCAGCAGTGAATCTTGGGGGGGACGGGATAATTCACCCCTCCACTTT	CASSESWGGRDNSPLHF
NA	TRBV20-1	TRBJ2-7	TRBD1	TGCAGTGCTCGACAGGGATACGAGCAGTACTTC	CSARQGYEQYF
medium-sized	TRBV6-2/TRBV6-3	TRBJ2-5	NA	TGTGCCAGCAGTTACCAGGGCGGGGCAACGGAGACCCAGTACTTC	CASSYQGGATETQYF
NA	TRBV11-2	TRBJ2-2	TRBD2	TGTGCCAGCAGCCCGGGGCGGACTAGCGGCTTTGTCACCGGGGAGCTGTTTTTT	CASSPGRTSGFVTGELFF
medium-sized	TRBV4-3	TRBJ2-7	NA	TGCGCCAGCAGCCAAGATAGGGGAGCGAAATACTACGAGCAGTACTTC	CASSQDRGAKYYEQYF
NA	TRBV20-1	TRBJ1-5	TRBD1	TGCAGTGCTAGAGGTGGGACAGGGAGGTGGGATCAGCCCCAGCATTTT	CSARGGTGRWDQPQHF
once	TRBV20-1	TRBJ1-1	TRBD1	TGCAGTGCTAGAGTCCCGACAGGGGGAACTGAAGCTTTCTTT	CSARVPTGGTEAFF
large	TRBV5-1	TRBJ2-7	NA	TGCGCCAGCAGGGATTTAGCGGTCTCCTACGAGCAGTACTTC	CASRDLAVSYEQYF